The 6 T cell receptor beta chains below were found in one sample sequenced in a study of cytomegalovirus exposure and HLA in healthy donors. The PCR had 60 Vbeta and 13 Jbeta primers. The method was immunoSEQ multiplex PCR; TCRdb's version includes in-frame clones alone and lacks a portion of them. The repertoire holds some 170,000 clones, with more than 60% as singletons. The sequenced sample was PBMCs. Receptor source: a human donor in good health.

In DNA form, the CDR3 reads TGTGCCAGCAGTTTGTCCCCAGCCGGGACTCCCTACACCTTC. Translating gives CASSLSPAGTPYTF. The V gene is TRBV27, the J gene TRBJ1-2; a weak D match, TRBD1 (5 bases). Deletions cut 3 bases from V and 10 bases from J, with 18 bases between. Germline CDR1 reads MNHEY; CDR2 reads SMNVEV (reference sequence). The CDR3 has 14 residues.

This clone was picked up a small number of times. The chain couples TRBV5-8 to TRBJ2-3; D is perhaps TRBD1 (6 bases). CDR1 is SGHTS, CDR2 YDEGEE, per germline. The V end lost 5 bases, the J end lost 0 bases, and 10 bases lay between the germline ends. CDR3 size: 14 residues. The CDR3 loop is CASRRGISTDTQYF. Here the CDR3 DNA reads TGTGCCAGCAGGAGGGGGATTAGCACAGATACGCAGTATTTT.

The chain carries TRBV6-5 and TRBJ1-2; D ambiguous. This CDR3 region has 13 residues. CDR1 and CDR2 from the germline V gene are MNHEY and SVGAGI. Trimming took off 5 bases at V and 4 bases at J, with 11 bases between the two ends. The CDR3 protein is CASSQPGSYGYTF. The CDR3 region has the DNA TGTGCCAGCAGTCAGCCGGGGTCCTATGGCTACACCTTC.

The genes are TRBV7-9 and TRBJ1-5; unclear D gene. The CDR3 is 13 amino acids. Germline V gives CDR1 SEHNR, CDR2 FQNEAQ (reference sequence). Here the CDR3 DNA reads TGTGCTATCGGGGTTCCGGGCAATCAGCCCCAGCATTTT. Protein: CAIGVPGNQPQHF. The whole variable domain, filled in from reference TRBV7-9 and TRBJ1-5, reads DTGVSQNPRHKITKRGQNVTFRCDPISEHNRLYWYRQTLGQGPEFLTYFQNEAQLEKSRLLSDRFSAERPKGSFSTLEIQRTEQGDSAMYLCAIGVPGNQPQHFGDGTRLSIL.

The J gene is TRBJ1-1, the V gene TRBV5-6; 10 bases fit TRBD1. CDR1 and CDR2 from the germline V gene are SGHDT and YYEEEE. The CDR3 has 14 amino acids. Germline trimming cut 4 bases from V and 6 bases from J; bases unmatched to any gene: 6. CDR3 coding DNA: TGTGCCAGCAGCCCGAGACAGGGGGCCTCTGAAGCTTTCTTT. This gives the protein CASSPRQGASEAFF.

V is TRBV19 and J is TRBJ1-5, with D maybe TRBD1 (6 bases). V was pared by 5 bases and J by 6 bases, with 17 bases between. This CDR3 contains 15 residues. CDR1 is LNHDA, CDR2 SQIVND, per germline (reference sequence). CDR3 amino acids: CASSPSRGGGQPQHF. The CDR3 DNA is TGTGCCAGTAGTCCAAGTAGGGGGGGAGGTCAGCCCCAGCATTTT. Combining the CDR3 with reference TRBV19 and TRBJ1-5 gives the whole variable domain DGGITQSPKYLFRKEGQNVTLSCEQNLNHDAMYWYRQDPGQGLRLIYYSQIVNDFQKGDIAEGYSVSREKKESFPLTVTSAQKNPTAFYLCASSPSRGGGQPQHFGDGTRLSIL.